This T cell receptor beta chain was recorded in a study of shared clonotypes between healthy human individuals. Study-wide context: The people who gave samples were two women and three men aged 18 to 49.

Per germline, CDR1 SEHNR and CDR2 FQNEAQ (reference sequence). Deletions cut 4 bases from V and 2 bases from J, with 22 bases between. This CDR3 comprises 18 residues. Notes on the study in general: Non-shared clonotypes displayed generation probabilities falling below those of clonotypes present in all four donors.

In the case of this clone: Its antigen remains unidentified.

Sequenced by immunoSEQ multiplex PCR; TCRdb stores in-frame clones only, minus some. The sample records approximately 500,000 clones, 90% to 96% being singletons. The TCR originated in a woman in her twenties or thirties in good health. The sample taken for sequencing was naive CD4+ T cells sorted from blood. Indicated subset: CD45RA+ positively selected. V gene TRBV7-9 combines with J gene TRBJ2-3; D possibly corresponds to TRBD2 (6 bases). In nucleotides, the CDR3 is TGTGCCAGCAGCTCATCCTACCTAGCGTCCATAATCACAGATACGCAGTATTTT. Protein: CASSSSYLASIITDTQYF.